This record covers a single T cell receptor beta chain. Its matching antigen is unknown. Germline assignment: CDR1 MNHNS and CDR2 SASEGT. V gave up 1 base and J gave up 8 bases, with 15 bases separating them. The CDR3 is made up of 14 amino acids. These data come from a study of cytotoxic CD8 clonotypes in ibrutinib-treated CLL. Study information: Investigators reported around 25 partial and 2 complete responses; after median roughly 70 months, roughly 15 patients remained remitted and around twelve progressed.

The intended depth for sequencing was 1 in 200,000 to 1 in 1 million T cells. Here immunoSEQ multiplex PCR was the method, and the copy in TCRdb shows in-frame clones only, minus some. This table holds approximately 50,000 clones, more than 70% found once. Notes on the study in general: Sustained-remission and progressing patients' sampling times differed. Public clonotypes, an uncommon group, contracted or remained stable on treatment.

This rearrangement joins TRBV6-1 to TRBJ2-7; D ambiguous. This sequence originates from a human donor with chronic lymphocytic leukemia. The starting material was PBMCs, obtained after 12 months of ibrutinib treatment. DNA for the CDR3: TGTGCCAGCAGTGAAGGATTGATGTCTGTCAAGCAGTACTTC. This sequence encodes CASSEGLMSVKQYF.